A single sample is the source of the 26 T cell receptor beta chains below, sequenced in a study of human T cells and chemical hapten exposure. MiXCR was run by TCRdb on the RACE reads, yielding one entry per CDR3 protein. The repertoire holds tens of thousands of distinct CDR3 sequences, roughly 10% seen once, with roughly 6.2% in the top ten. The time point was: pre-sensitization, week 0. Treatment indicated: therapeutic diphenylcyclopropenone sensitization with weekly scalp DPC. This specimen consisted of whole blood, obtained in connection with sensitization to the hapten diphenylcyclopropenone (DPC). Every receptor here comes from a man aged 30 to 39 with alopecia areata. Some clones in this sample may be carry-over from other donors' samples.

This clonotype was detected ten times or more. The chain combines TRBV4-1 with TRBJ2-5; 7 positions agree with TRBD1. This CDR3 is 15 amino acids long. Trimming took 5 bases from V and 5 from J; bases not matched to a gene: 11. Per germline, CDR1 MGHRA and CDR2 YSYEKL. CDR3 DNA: TGCGCCAGCAGCAACAGGGGAGACCCTGGTGAGACCCAGTACTTC. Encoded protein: CASSNRGDPGETQYF.

The CDR3 DNA is TGCGCCAGCAATCTATCCCCAGCAGTCTATGGCTACACCTTC. The encoded protein is CASNLSPAVYGYTF. The chain employs TRBV5-1 and TRBJ1-2; no clear D. This CDR3 is built from 14 residues. Trimming cost V 6 bases and J 4 bases, with 16 bases left between them. Germline CDR1 is SGHRS and CDR2 is YFSETQ.

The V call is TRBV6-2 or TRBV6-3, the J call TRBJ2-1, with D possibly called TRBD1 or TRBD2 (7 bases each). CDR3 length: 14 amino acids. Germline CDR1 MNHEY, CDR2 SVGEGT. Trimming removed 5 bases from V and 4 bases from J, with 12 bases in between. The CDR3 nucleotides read TGTGCCAGCAGTCGACAGGGAGGGTACAATGAGCAGTTCTTC. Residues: CASSRQGGYNEQFF.

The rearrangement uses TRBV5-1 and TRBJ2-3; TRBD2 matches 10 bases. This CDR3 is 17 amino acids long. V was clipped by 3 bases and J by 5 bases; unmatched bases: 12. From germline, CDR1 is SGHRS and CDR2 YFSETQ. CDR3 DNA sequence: TGCGCCAGCAGCTCGCCGACTAGCGGGCGCCTCTTAGATACGCAGTATTTT. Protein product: CASSSPTSGRLLDTQYF.

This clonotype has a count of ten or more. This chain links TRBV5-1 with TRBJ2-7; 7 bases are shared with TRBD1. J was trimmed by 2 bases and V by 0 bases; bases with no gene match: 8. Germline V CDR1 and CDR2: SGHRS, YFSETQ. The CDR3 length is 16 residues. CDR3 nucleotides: TGCGCCAGCAGCTTGGACAGGGGACATCTGACCTACGAGCAGTACTTC. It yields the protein CASSLDRGHLTYEQYF. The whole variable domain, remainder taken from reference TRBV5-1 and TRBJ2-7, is KAGVTQTPRYLIKTRGQQVTLSCSPISGHRSVSWYQQTPGQGLQFLFEYFSETQRNKGNFPGRFSGRQFSNSRSEMNVSTLELGDSALYLCASSLDRGHLTYEQYFGPGTRLTVT.

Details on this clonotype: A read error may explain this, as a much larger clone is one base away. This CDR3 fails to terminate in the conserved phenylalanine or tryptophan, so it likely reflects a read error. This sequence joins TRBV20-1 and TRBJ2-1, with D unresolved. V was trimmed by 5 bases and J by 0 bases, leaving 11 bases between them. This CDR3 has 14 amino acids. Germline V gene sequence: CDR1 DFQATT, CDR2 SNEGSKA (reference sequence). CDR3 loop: CSAAGESSYNEQFS. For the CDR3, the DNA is TGCAGTGCTGCCGGCGAAAGCTCCTACAATGAGCAGTTCTCC.

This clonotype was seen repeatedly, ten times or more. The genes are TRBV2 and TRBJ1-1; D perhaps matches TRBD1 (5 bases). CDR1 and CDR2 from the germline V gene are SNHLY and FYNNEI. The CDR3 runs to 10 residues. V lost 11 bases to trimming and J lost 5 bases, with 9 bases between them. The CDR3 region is CAWGGTEAFF. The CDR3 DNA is TGTGCCTGGGGCGGGACTGAAGCTTTCTTT. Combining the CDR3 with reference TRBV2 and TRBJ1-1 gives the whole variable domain EPEVTQTPSHQVTQMGQEVILRCVPISNHLYFYWYRQILGQKVEFLVSFYNNEISEKSEIFDDQFSVERPDGSNFTLKIRSTKLEDSAMYFCAWGGTEAFFGQGTRLTVV.

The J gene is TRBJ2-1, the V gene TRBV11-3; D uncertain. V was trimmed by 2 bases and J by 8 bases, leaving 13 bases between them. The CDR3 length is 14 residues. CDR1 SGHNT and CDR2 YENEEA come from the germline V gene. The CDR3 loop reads CASSLLPVGYEQFF. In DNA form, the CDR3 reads TGTGCCAGCAGCTTACTCCCTGTTGGGTATGAGCAGTTCTTC.

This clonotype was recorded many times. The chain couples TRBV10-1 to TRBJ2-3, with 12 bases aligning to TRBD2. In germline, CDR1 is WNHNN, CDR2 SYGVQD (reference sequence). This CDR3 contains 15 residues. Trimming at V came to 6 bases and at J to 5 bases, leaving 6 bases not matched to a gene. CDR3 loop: CASSLAGGPIDTQYF. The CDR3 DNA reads TGCGCCAGCAGCCTAGCGGGAGGGCCGATAGATACGCAGTATTTT.

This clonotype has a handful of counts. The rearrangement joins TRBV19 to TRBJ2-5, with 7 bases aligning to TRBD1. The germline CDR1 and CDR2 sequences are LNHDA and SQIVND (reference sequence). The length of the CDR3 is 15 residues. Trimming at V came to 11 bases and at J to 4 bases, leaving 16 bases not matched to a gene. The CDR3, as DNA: TGTGCCGTCGCATCCCAGGGGGTCACTGGAGAGACCCAGTACTTC. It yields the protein CAVASQGVTGETQYF.

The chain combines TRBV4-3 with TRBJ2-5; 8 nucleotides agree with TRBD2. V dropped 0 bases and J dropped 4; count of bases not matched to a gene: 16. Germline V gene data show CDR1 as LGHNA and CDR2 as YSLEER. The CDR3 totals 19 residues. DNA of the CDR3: TGCGCCAGCAGCCAAGATAGAAGCGGGAGCAGGCCGATCGGAGAGACCCAGTACTTC. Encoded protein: CASSQDRSGSRPIGETQYF.

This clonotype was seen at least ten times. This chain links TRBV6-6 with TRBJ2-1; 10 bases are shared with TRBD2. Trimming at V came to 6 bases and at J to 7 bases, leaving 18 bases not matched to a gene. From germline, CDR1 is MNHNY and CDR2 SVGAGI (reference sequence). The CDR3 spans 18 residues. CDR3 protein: CASSPGRSRLAGYNEQFF. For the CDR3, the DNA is TGTGCCAGCAGCCCGGGTAGATCTAGACTAGCGGGTTATAATGAGCAGTTCTTC.

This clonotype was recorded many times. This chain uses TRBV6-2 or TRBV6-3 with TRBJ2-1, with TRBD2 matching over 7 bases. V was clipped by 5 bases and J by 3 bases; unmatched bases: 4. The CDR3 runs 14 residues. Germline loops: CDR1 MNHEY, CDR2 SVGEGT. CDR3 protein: CASSRLAIYNEQFF. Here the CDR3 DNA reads TGTGCCAGCAGTCGACTAGCTATCTACAATGAGCAGTTCTTC.

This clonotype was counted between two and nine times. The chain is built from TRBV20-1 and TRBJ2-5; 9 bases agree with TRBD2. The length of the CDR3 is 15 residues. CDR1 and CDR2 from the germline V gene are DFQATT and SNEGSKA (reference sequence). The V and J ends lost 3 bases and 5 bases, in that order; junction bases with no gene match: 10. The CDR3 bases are TGCAGTGCTAGCCGAGCGGGGGGTCTCGGGGAGACCCAGTACTTC. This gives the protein CSASRAGGLGETQYF.

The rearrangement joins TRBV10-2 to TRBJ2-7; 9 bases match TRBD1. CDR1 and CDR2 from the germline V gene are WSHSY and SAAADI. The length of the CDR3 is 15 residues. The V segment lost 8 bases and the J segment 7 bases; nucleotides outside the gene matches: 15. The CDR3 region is CASGGVGTGIGEQYF. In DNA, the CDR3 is TGCGCCAGCGGGGGTGTCGGGACAGGGATCGGGGAGCAGTACTTC.

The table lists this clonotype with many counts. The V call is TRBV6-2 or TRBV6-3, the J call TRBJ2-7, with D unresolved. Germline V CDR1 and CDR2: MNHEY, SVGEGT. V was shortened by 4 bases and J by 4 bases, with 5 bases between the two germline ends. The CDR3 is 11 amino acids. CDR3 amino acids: CASSFGYEQYV. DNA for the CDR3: TGTGCCAGCAGTTTCGGATACGAGCAGTACGTC.

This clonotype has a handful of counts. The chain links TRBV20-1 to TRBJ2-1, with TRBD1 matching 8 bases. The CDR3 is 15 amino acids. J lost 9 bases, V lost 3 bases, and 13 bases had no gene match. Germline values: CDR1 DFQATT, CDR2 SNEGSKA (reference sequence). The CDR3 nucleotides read TGCAGTGCTAGTCTGGCCAGGGGGCGCATTAGTGAGCAGTTCTTC. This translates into CSASLARGRISEQFF.

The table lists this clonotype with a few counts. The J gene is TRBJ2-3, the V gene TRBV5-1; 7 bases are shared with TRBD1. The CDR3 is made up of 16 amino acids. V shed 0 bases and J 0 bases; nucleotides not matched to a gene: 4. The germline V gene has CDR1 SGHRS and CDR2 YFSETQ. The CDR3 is CASSLGDSLSTDTQYF. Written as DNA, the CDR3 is TGCGCCAGCAGCTTGGGGGACAGCCTAAGCACAGATACGCAGTATTTT.

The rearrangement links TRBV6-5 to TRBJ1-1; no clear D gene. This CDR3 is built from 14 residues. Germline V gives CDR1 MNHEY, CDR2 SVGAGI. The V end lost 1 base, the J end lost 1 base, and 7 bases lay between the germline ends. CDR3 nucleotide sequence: TGTGCCAGCAGTTACTTTCGGGGGAACACTGAAGCTTTCTTT. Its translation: CASSYFRGNTEAFF.

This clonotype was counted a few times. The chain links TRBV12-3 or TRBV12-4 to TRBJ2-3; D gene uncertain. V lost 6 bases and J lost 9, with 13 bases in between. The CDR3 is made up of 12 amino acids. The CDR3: CASSPDQSTQYF. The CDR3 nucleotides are TGTGCCAGCAGCCCTGACCAGTCGACGCAGTATTTT.

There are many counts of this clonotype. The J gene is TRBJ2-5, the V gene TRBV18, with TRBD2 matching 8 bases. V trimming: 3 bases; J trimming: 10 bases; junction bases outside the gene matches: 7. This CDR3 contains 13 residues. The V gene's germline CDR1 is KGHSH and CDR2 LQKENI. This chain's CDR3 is CASSPLLAESQYF. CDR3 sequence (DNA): TGTGCCAGCTCACCTTTACTAGCGGAAAGCCAGTACTTC.

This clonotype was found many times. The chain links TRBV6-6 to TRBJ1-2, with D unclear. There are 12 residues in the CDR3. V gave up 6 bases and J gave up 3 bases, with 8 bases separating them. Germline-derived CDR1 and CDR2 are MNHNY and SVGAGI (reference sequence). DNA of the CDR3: TGTGCCAGCAGGGAAGGAGACTATGGCTACACCTTC. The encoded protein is CASREGDYGYTF.

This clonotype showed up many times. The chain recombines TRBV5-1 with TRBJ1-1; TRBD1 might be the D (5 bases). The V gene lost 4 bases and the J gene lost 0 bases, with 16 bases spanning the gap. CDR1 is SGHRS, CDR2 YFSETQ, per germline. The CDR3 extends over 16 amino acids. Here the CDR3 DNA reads TGCGCCAGCAGCGTAGGGACCGAAATCATGAACACTGAAGCTTTCTTT. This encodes CASSVGTEIMNTEAFF.

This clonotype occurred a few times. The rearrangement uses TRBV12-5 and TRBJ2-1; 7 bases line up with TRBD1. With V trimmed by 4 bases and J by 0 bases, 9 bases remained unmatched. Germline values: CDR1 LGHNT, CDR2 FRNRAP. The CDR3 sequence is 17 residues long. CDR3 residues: CASGSQYRDSSYNEQFF. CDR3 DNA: TGTGCTAGTGGTTCGCAGTACCGGGACAGCTCCTACAATGAGCAGTTCTTC.

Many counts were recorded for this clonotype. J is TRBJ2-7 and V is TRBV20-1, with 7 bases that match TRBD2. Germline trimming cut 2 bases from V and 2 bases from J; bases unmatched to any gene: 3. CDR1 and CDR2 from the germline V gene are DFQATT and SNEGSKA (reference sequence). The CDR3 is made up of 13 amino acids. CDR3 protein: CSARTGLTYEQYF. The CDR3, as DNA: TGCAGTGCTAGAACGGGACTAACCTACGAGCAGTACTTC.

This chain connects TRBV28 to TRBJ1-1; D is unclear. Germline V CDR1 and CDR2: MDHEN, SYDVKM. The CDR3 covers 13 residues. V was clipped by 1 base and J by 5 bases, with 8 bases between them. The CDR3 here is CASSLLAGTEAFF. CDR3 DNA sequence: TGTGCCAGCAGTTTATTGGCGGGGACTGAAGCTTTCTTT.